These 24 T cell receptor beta chains came from one sample sequenced in a study of blood T cells in healthy people across ages. For the second PCR, which ran for about 7 to 11 cycles, a sample-barcoded 5' primer and a J-beta primer mix were used. TCRdb ran MiXCR on the 5' RACE reads and lists one entry per CDR3 protein. The sample has nearly 1 million distinct CDR3 sequences; roughly 47% are singletons. The sequenced sample was blood. The receptors come from a woman aged 55-70 years in good health.

The chain carries TRBV4-3 and TRBJ2-5, with a possible D match to TRBD2 (5 bases). CDR3 length: 14 residues. V was pared by 7 bases and J by 2 bases, with 14 bases between. Germline CDR1 is LGHNA and CDR2 is YSLEER. CDR3 in DNA: TGCGCCAGCAACCAGGAGGAGAATCAAGAGACCCAGTACTTC. This gives the protein CASNQEENQETQYF.

About this clonotype itself: An end of the junction does not agree with germline; a read error may underlie this. The chain links TRBV4-1 to TRBJ1-2, with D unresolved. The CDR3 spans 18 residues. The germline V gene has CDR1 MGHRA and CDR2 YSYEKL. The CDR3 loop reads CTSSQVNFRGISNYGYTF. CDR3 nucleotides: TGCACCAGCAGCCAAGTGAATTTCCGAGGGATCTCTAACTATGGCTACACCTTC.

This clonotype was recorded a few times. This sequence joins TRBV29-1 and TRBJ2-4; the D is unclear. Germline V gene lookup returns CDR1 SQVTM and CDR2 ANQGSEA. V lost 2 bases and J 0 bases, leaving 14 bases between the germline ends. The CDR3 has 16 amino acids. For the CDR3, the DNA is TGCAGCGTTGAAATTGTGGACCTTACAGCCAAAAACATTCAGTACTTC. Translation gives CSVEIVDLTAKNIQYF.

This clonotype was seen a handful of times. The chain carries TRBV24-1 and TRBJ2-3; no firm D call. This CDR3 has 16 amino acids. V was trimmed by 4 bases and J by 5 bases, leaving 18 bases between them. CDR1 and CDR2 (germline): KGHDR, SFDVKD. The DNA of the CDR3 is TGTGCCACCAGTGACCCCCGTGGCGGAGAGAGAGATACGCAGTATTTT. This sequence encodes CATSDPRGGERDTQYF.

The chain recombines TRBV6-6 with TRBJ1-2; TRBD1 might be the D (6 bases). This CDR3 has 14 residues. V was trimmed by 6 bases and J by 4 bases, leaving 15 bases between them. Germline lookup yields CDR1 MNHNY and CDR2 SVGAGI (reference sequence). The chain's CDR3 is CASRPGQDGYGYTF. Written as DNA, the CDR3 is TGTGCCAGCAGGCCGGGACAAGATGGCTATGGCTACACCTTC.

The chain links TRBV27 to TRBJ2-5; D is undetermined. Trimming shortened V by 2 bases and J by 2 bases, and 12 bases separated the two germline ends. Germline V gene lookup returns CDR1 MNHEY and CDR2 SMNVEV (reference sequence). The CDR3 consists of 15 residues. CDR3: CASSLTQREQETQYF. The CDR3 nucleotides are TGTGCCAGCAGTTTAACGCAAAGAGAACAAGAGACCCAGTACTTC.

The chain combines TRBV6-6 with TRBJ1-1; possibly TRBD1 for D (5 bases). This CDR3 is built from 13 residues. Germline V gene sequence: CDR1 MNHNY, CDR2 SVGAGI (reference sequence). V dropped 8 bases and J dropped 5 bases, with 15 bases sitting between them. This chain's CDR3 is CASGDGDGTEAFF. The CDR3 nucleotides read TGTGCCAGCGGTGACGGGGACGGAACTGAAGCTTTCTTT.

The V gene is TRBV5-1, the J gene TRBJ2-5; D may be TRBD2 (5 bases). V shed 4 bases and J shed 5 bases, with 18 bases lying between them. Germline CDR1 SGHRS, CDR2 YFSETQ. The CDR3 sequence is 15 residues long. In DNA, the CDR3 is TGCGCCAGCAGCCCCGCATCGGGGAAAGGGGAGACCCAGTACTTC. Translation: CASSPASGKGETQYF.

The V call is TRBV2, the J call TRBJ2-7, with D possibly being TRBD2 (5 bases). The J call may be faulty, since TRBJ2-5 better matches the DNA end. CDR1 is SNHLY and CDR2 is FYNNEI in the germline V gene. This CDR3 comprises 15 residues. The CDR3 DNA reads as TGTGCCAGCAGTGATCGTGGGAGCGCCATAGAGACCCAGTACTTC. Protein product: CASSDRGSAIETQYF.

There are a few counts of this clonotype. In nucleotides, the CDR3 is TGTGCCAGCAGCTCACTAGGACAGGGGAGGTACGAGCAGTACTTC. Its protein is CASSSLGQGRYEQYF. V usage is TRBV13 and J usage is TRBJ2-4; the match to TRBD1 covers 9 bases. The end of the DNA fits TRBJ2-7 better, so the J call may be wrong. The CDR3 extends over 15 amino acids. In germline, CDR1 is PRHDT, CDR2 FYEKMQ (reference sequence).

This clonotype has more than one count but fewer than ten. V is TRBV9 and J is TRBJ2-3; D is undetermined. V was pared by 5 bases and J by 3 bases, with 10 bases between. This CDR3 contains 13 residues. The V gene's germline CDR1 is SGDLS and CDR2 YYNGEE. The CDR3 here is CASREHGTDTQYF. The CDR3 DNA reads as TGTGCCAGCAGAGAGCACGGGACAGATACGCAGTATTTT.

The chain combines TRBV27 with TRBJ2-6; 7 bases are a match to TRBD1. CDR1 is MNHEY and CDR2 is SMNVEV in the germline V gene (reference sequence). With V trimmed by 3 bases and J by 4 bases, 9 bases remained unmatched. This CDR3 spans 17 amino acids. The CDR3 loop reads CASSLGLTGLGANVLTF. DNA of the CDR3: TGTGCCAGCAGTTTGGGGCTGACAGGGCTGGGGGCCAACGTCCTGACTTTC.

This chain connects TRBV20-1 to TRBJ1-2, with TRBD1 as a possible D gene (6 bases). CDR1 is DFQATT and CDR2 is SNEGSKA in the germline V gene (reference sequence). This CDR3 is built from 14 residues. Trimming shortened V by 7 bases and J by 9 bases, and 24 bases separated the two germline ends. In nucleotides, the CDR3 is TGCAGTGTTCCTACACAGGGAGTTGTAGGGAGCTACACCTTC. Its protein is CSVPTQGVVGSYTF.

This sequence joins TRBV28 and TRBJ2-7; D unclear. Per germline, CDR1 MDHEN and CDR2 SYDVKM. The CDR3 totals 12 residues. Trimming removed 3 bases from V and 7 bases from J, with 10 bases in between. Here the CDR3 DNA reads TGTGCCAGCAGTTTCCGTGAGAATGAGCAGTACTTC. It yields the protein CASSFRENEQYF. Full variable domain (rest looked up from reference TRBV28 and TRBJ2-7): DVKVTQSSRYLVKRTGEKVFLECVQDMDHENMFWYRQDPGLGLRLIYFSYDVKMKEKGDIPEGYSVSREKKERFSLILESASTNQTSMYLCASSFRENEQYFGPGTRLTVT.

The rearrangement uses TRBV28 and TRBJ2-1; 13 bases match TRBD2. This CDR3 has 17 amino acids. Germline CDR1 reads MDHEN; CDR2 reads SYDVKM. With V trimmed by 5 bases and J by 4 bases, 8 bases remained unmatched. This CDR3 is CASSPTSGRARYNEQFF. As DNA, the CDR3 is TGTGCCAGCAGTCCTACTAGCGGGAGGGCCCGTTACAATGAGCAGTTCTTC.

There are a few counts of this clonotype. The V and J genes are TRBV6-5 and TRBJ1-4, with a weak D call TRBD1 (5 bases). V gave up 8 bases and J gave up 7 bases, with 20 bases separating them. This CDR3 region has 15 residues. CDR1 and CDR2 from the germline V gene are MNHEY and SVGAGI. This CDR3 reads CASQKLGFGGEKLFF. The DNA for the CDR3 is TGTGCCAGCCAAAAACTAGGGTTCGGGGGTGAAAAACTGTTTTTT.

V gene TRBV10-3 combines with J gene TRBJ2-7; a possible D gene is TRBD2 (5 bases). The CDR3 runs 13 residues. The V end lost 10 bases, the J end lost 0 bases, and 13 bases lay between the germline ends. Per germline, CDR1 ENHRY and CDR2 SYGVKD. The DNA for the CDR3 is TGTGCCACCACTAGAGCCAGCTCCTACGAGCAGTACTTC. It translates to CATTRASSYEQYF.

The V call is TRBV11-2, the J call TRBJ2-1, with TRBD2 matching 10 bases. Looked up from germline, CDR1 is SGHAT and CDR2 is FQNNGV. The CDR3 sequence is 15 residues long. The V segment lost 2 bases and the J segment 7 bases; nucleotides outside the gene matches: 5. CDR3 nucleotides: TGTGCCAGCAGCTTATCTAGCGGGAGCGTGAATGAGCAGTTCTTC. Translation gives CASSLSSGSVNEQFF.

This clonotype showed up just a few times. The chain carries TRBV5-1 and TRBJ2-1; 7 bases match TRBD2. The V gene's germline CDR1 is SGHRS and CDR2 YFSETQ. This CDR3 is built from 15 residues. V lost 1 base to trimming and J lost 6 bases; unmatched junction nucleotides: 7. This chain's CDR3 is CASSLTASGSNEQFF. CDR3 DNA: TGCGCCAGCAGCTTGACGGCTAGCGGCAGCAATGAGCAGTTCTTC.

This clonotype turned up a few times. The V call is TRBV5-1, the J call TRBJ2-7; 8 nucleotides match TRBD2. Germline CDR1 and CDR2: SGHRS and YFSETQ. CDR3 length equals 15 residues. Trimming removed 3 bases from V and 5 bases from J; junction bases left unmatched: 10. The CDR3 sequence: CASSWGSGSLDEQYF. Written as DNA, the CDR3 is TGCGCCAGCAGCTGGGGGAGCGGGAGCCTGGACGAGCAGTACTTC.

This chain joins TRBV20-1 and TRBJ2-7; D is ambiguous. This CDR3 region has 12 residues. Between the trimmed V and J ends, which lost 0 bases and 6 bases, there was a span of 9 bases. CDR1 DFQATT and CDR2 SNEGSKA come from the germline V gene (reference sequence). CDR3 sequence (DNA): TGCAGTGCTAGAGACCGCTTAAGCGAGCAGTACTTC. Translating gives CSARDRLSEQYF.

This chain joins TRBV5-4 and TRBJ2-1; TRBD1 aligns across 8 bases. Germline loops: CDR1 SGHNT, CDR2 YYREEE (reference sequence). V lost 5 bases and J lost 4; bases outside the gene matches: 8. The CDR3 is 15 residues long. The DNA of the CDR3 is TGTGCCAGCAGTCGAGGACAGGGATCTTACAATGAGCAGTTCTTC. This translates into CASSRGQGSYNEQFF.

This clonotype was detected once. The chain combines TRBV2 with TRBJ2-1; no firm D call. Per the germline V gene, CDR1 is SNHLY and CDR2 is FYNNEI. Trimming removed 9 bases at V and 7 bases at J, with 10 bases between. This CDR3 is 11 amino acids long. The CDR3, as DNA: TGTGCCAGTACTGTGGTGAATGAGCAGTTCTTC. Amino acids: CASTVVNEQFF.

This chain links TRBV5-5 with TRBJ2-1; 11 bases match TRBD2. CDR3 length: 16 residues. The germline V gene has CDR1 SGHKS and CDR2 YYEKEE (reference sequence). J lost 8 bases, V lost 0 bases, and 7 bases had no gene match. Written as DNA, the CDR3 is TGTGCCAGCAGCTTGGTGCCTAGCGGGAGGTGGGATGAGCAGTTCTTC. As protein: CASSLVPSGRWDEQFF.